This T cell receptor (beta chain) was retrieved from a study of blood T cell repertoires in COVID-19. V trimming: 3 bases; J trimming: 7 bases; junction bases outside the gene matches: 18. Germline V CDR1 and CDR2: LNHDA, SQIVND (reference sequence). The CDR3 length is 18 residues. The repertoire was sequenced with immunoSEQ multiplex PCR; TCRdb's copy has only in-frame clones and lacks some. The sample records around 97,000 clones, roughly 90% being singletons. The receptor comes from a woman between 55 and 75 years old with acute or convalescent COVID-19. The sequenced material came from peripheral blood. The chain is built from TRBV19 and TRBJ1-5, with TRBD1 matching 7 bases. The CDR3 loop is CASSIPFFRQGLSQPQHF. CDR3 DNA: TGTGCCAGTAGTATCCCCTTTTTTCGACAGGGCCTGAGCCAGCCCCAGCATTTT.